This TCR beta chain was recovered during a study of blood T cell repertoires in COVID-19. The wider study: The origin of the acute and convalescent COVID-19 samples was the United States, Italy and Spain. T cells, B-cell-depleted T cells, or PBMCs provided the cDNA or gDNA that served as material.

Authors' methods: Amplified reference gene primers provided the basis for estimating nucleated cell counts. Sequenced by immunoSEQ multiplex PCR; TCRdb stores in-frame clones only, minus some. Clone size and the V and J calls come from that table; the DNA yielded D and trimming. This table holds 70,000 or so clones, nearly 80% found once. This CDR3 contains 11 residues. This TCR was sampled from a human donor in a cohort sampled during active COVID-19. V usage is TRBV12-2 and J usage is TRBJ2-1; no DNA check was done on the table's D call, TRBD2. TRBV12-2 counts as a pseudogene. The specimen sequenced was peripheral blood. As DNA, the CDR3 is TGTGCAAGTCGCCCCGAGGAAGGTCAGTTCTTC. This sequence encodes CASRPEEGQFF.